These T cell receptor beta chains were read from a single sample in a study of T cell changes during pregnancy in multiple sclerosis. The assay was immunoSEQ multiplex PCR, and TCRdb's table has in-frame clones only and misses some. Of more than 70,000 clones detected, just over 90% appear once; the ten largest clones hold 2.5% to 3%. The specimen comprised peripheral blood, sampled in the second trimester of pregnancy. These receptors all come from a female donor with multiple sclerosis, enrolled in a pregnancy study. Each CDR3 is given with its conserved first and last residue. A D gene is named only where the DNA matches it firmly. Size is stated for part of the rows, as once, few or many counts, or as a class when the clone is expanded.

cdr3_nt cdr3_aa d_call v_call clone_size j_call
TGTGCCAGCTCACCGGGGAGGGGTTACGAGCAGTACTTC CASSPGRGYEQYF TRBD2 TRBV18 NA TRBJ2-7
TGTGCCAGCAGCCCCGGGACAGCCGGCTACGAGCAGTACTTC CASSPGTAGYEQYF TRBD1 TRBV7-6 NA TRBJ2-7
TGCACCAGCACCCTTAAGACCCGGAGCCTTACTAACTATGGCTACACCTTC CTSTLKTRSLTNYGYTF NA TRBV1 once TRBJ1-2
TGTGCCAGCACTACCCTGGCGGACTCTGGAAACACCATATATTTT CASTTLADSGNTIYF NA TRBV27 few TRBJ1-3
TGTGCCTACCATTCAGGCGACTATGGCTACACCTTC CAYHSGDYGYTF NA TRBV30 NA TRBJ1-2
TGTGCTAGCAGCTCAGTACAGGGAGACACCATATATTTT CASSSVQGDTIYF NA TRBV7-7 NA TRBJ1-3
TGTGCCAGCAGGGACAGGCAGAACACTGAAGCTTTCTTT CASRDRQNTEAFF TRBD1 TRBV2 NA TRBJ1-1
TGCGCCAGCAGCTGGGAAGGGGCGGTGAACACTGAAGCTTTCTTT CASSWEGAVNTEAFF NA TRBV5-1 once TRBJ1-1
TGTGCCAGCAGTTTAAGAGGAGCGACCTACGAGCAGTACTTC CASSLRGATYEQYF NA TRBV27 NA TRBJ2-7
TGTGCCAGCTCAGCGGACAGGGACCCCCAAGAGACCCAGTACTTC CASSADRDPQETQYF TRBD1 TRBV19 NA TRBJ2-5
TGTGCCACCAGCCCAGGGCCCCGCACAGATACGCAGTATTTT CATSPGPRTDTQYF NA TRBV15 NA TRBJ2-3
TGTGCCAGCAGCATAGGGACGGGGAAGCATCAGCCCCAGCATTTT CASSIGTGKHQPQHF NA TRBV9 NA TRBJ1-5
TGTGCCAGCAGTTACTCCCGGGACAGAAATTCACCCCTCCACTTT CASSYSRDRNSPLHF TRBD1 TRBV6-6 once TRBJ1-6
TGCGCCAGCAGGTTTCAGGGGGACTTCGCTTACAATGAGCAGTTCTTC CASRFQGDFAYNEQFF NA TRBV5-1 NA TRBJ2-1
TGTGCCAGCAGCCCCCGGGGGTACGAGCAGTACTTC CASSPRGYEQYF NA TRBV7-9 few TRBJ2-7
TGCAGTGCTAGCGGGAACACTGAAGCTTTCTTT CSASGNTEAFF NA TRBV20-1 NA TRBJ1-1
TGTGCCAGCAGCGTTGGGCAGGAGGGTAGCACTGAAGCTTTCTTT CASSVGQEGSTEAFF NA TRBV9 NA TRBJ1-1
TGTGCCACCAGCTTAACCAGGACAGGAGCGGCGGAGACCCAGTACTTC CATSLTRTGAAETQYF TRBD1 TRBV15 NA TRBJ2-5
TGTGCCAGCAGCGGGTACTTGGCCGGGGAGCTGTTTTTT CASSGYLAGELFF NA TRBV27 NA TRBJ2-2
TGTGCCAGCTCGCAGCCCGGGGGGATCGGTGGCTACACCTTC CASSQPGGIGGYTF NA TRBV18 NA TRBJ1-2
TGTGCCAGTACCCTGGGGGGTCCGATTCCCGGCACAGATACGCAGTATTTT CASTLGGPIPGTDTQYF NA TRBV19 NA TRBJ2-3
TGTGCCAGCAGTTTTGGGACAGGGTATCTCGCAGATACGCAGTATTTT CASSFGTGYLADTQYF TRBD1 TRBV27 NA TRBJ2-3
TGTGCCAGCAGCAAGCTAGCGGGAGTCACAGATACGCAGTATTTT CASSKLAGVTDTQYF TRBD2 TRBV7-9 NA TRBJ2-3
TGTGCCAGCAGTGACAGAGGACAGGCGATGGATACGCAGTATTTT CASSDRGQAMDTQYF TRBD1 TRBV6-4 NA TRBJ2-3
TGTGCCAGCAGGCGGGGAACAACTAATGAAAAACTGTTTTTT CASRRGTTNEKLFF NA TRBV2 NA TRBJ1-4
TGCGCCAGCAGCTTGACTAGCGGGAGTGTCGTAGGCGAGCAGTACTTC CASSLTSGSVVGEQYF TRBD2 TRBV5-1 NA TRBJ2-7
TGTGCCAGCAGTGACTTTGGTAGCGGGGCGAACACCGGGGAGCTGTTTTTT CASSDFGSGANTGELFF TRBD2 TRBV6-4 NA TRBJ2-2
TGTGCCAGCAGCTTAATTGTGCAGGGTGAAGCTTTCTTT CASSLIVQGEAFF NA TRBV7-3 NA TRBJ1-1
TGTGCCAGCAGCGTAGGTGACACATTATATGGCTACACCTTC CASSVGDTLYGYTF NA TRBV9 NA TRBJ1-2
TGTGCCAGCAGTTTATTAGCCCGGGAGCTGTTTTTT CASSLLARELFF NA TRBV2 NA TRBJ2-2
TGCGCCAGCACCTCGGGGGAGAGTAATGAAAAACTGTTTTTT CASTSGESNEKLFF NA TRBV5-1 NA TRBJ1-4
TGTGCCAGCAGCGTGACCGGAGATAACTCCTACAATGAGCAGTTCTTC CASSVTGDNSYNEQFF NA TRBV9 NA TRBJ2-1
TGTGCCAGCAGTTTGCCTAGCGGGGGGGGGTGGACAGATACGCAGTATTTT CASSLPSGGGWTDTQYF TRBD2 TRBV28 NA TRBJ2-3
TGTGCCAGCAGTTTGGAGCGGGGTTCTGCCTACGAGCAGTACTTC CASSLERGSAYEQYF TRBD2 TRBV27 few TRBJ2-7
TGTGCCAGCAGCTTAGCACGAGGGTCTAACGGGGAGCTGTTTTTT CASSLARGSNGELFF NA TRBV7-2 NA TRBJ2-2